The TCR beta chain described here comes from a study of regulatory T cells in long-lasting Graves disease. Arm-PCR of CDR3 regions with iRepertoire HTBI primers generated TCR beta libraries. TCRdb itself ran the multiplex PCR reads through MiXCR, one entry per CDR3 protein. Counted here are about 450,000 distinct CDR3 sequences, around 15% occurring once; the ten biggest clones make up roughly 10%. Time point of the sample: newly diagnosed GD, antithyroid drugs for less than 3 months. TCR sequences were obtained from RNA taken from PBMCs. The sample also formed part of further work on T cells in Graves' hyperthyroidism and ophthalmopathy. From that report: When ophthalmopathy did not progress within 18 months, Graves' hyperthyroidism was considered stable. TCR CDR3 underwent first-round RT-PCR with the HTBI primer set.

The sequence derives from a woman aged 25 to 39 with Graves disease. The sample consisted of peripheral blood mononuclear cells (PBMCs), taken at new diagnosis, from a patient treated with antithyroid drugs.

The CDR3 protein is CSARGKRGGGANTGELFF. The DNA of the CDR3 is TGCAGTGCTAGAGGGAAAAGGGGCGGGGGGGCGAACACCGGGGAGCTGTTTTTT. The rearrangement joins TRBV20-1 to TRBJ2-2; 9 bases agree with TRBD2. Germline CDR1 reads DFQATT; CDR2 reads SNEGSKA (reference sequence). V trimming: 1 base; J trimming: 0 bases; junction bases outside the gene matches: 9. The CDR3 is made up of 18 amino acids.